This entry describes one T cell receptor beta chain. This clonotype has just a few counts. Its recognized antigen is unknown. Base qualities are missing; no much larger clone stands one base away. The data stem from a study of response to subunit inactivated influenza vaccine (dated 2018 in TCRdb). Background on the whole study: Deep quantitative profiling of the T cell receptor repertoire was used in the study to follow responses to a trivalent subunit inactivated influenza vaccine.

Its CDR3 holds 13 amino acids, cysteine through phenylalanine. The read is trimmed to its CDR3 DNA, 39 bases read in frame from base 1. From the germline V gene, CDR1 is SQVTM and CDR2 is ANQGSEA. The V and J ends are trimmed by 3 bases and 0 bases, leaving 8 bases between them. Library construction relied on RT-PCR. The listed sequencing device is Illumina HiSeq 2500. Through fastp at Q25 and MiXCR, TCRdb rebuilt clones from the public reads, retaining in-frame beta chains. Rows are combined by CDR3 protein, so each entry shows the most common genes and DNA. The sample includes about 530,000 distinct CDR3 sequences, with about 12% observed a single time. The ten largest clonotypes hold about 10% of the sample. Broad study findings and their caveats: The authors suggested that each seasonal influenza vaccination may recruit only a limited number of new T cells.

The receptor chain draws on TRBV29-1 and TRBJ1-1, with TRBD1 perhaps the D gene, on 5 matching bases. This sample comprised PBMCs from blood, obtained on the day of vaccination. The source of this sequence is a man aged 45-65 years who received an inactivated influenza vaccine. Donor details come from another sample of the same person, matched by shared clones. The bases are TGCAGCGTTGAGTACAGGATGAACACTGAAGCTTTCTTT. It encodes CSVEYRMNTEAFF.